The clone carrying this T cell receptor beta chain was detected once. What it binds is unknown. CDR1 and CDR2 (germline): DFQATT, SNEGSKA (reference sequence). V lost 1 base and J lost 7, with 19 bases in between. This CDR3 has 15 residues. This specimen belongs to a study of blood T cells in healthy people across ages. Study results and caveats: Older age coincided with a roughly linear decline in TCR beta diversity per million T cells. Strong correlation linked observed beta diversity and percent naive T cells.

Using a J-beta primer mix together with a sample-barcoded 5' primer, a second PCR was run for roughly 6 to 11 cycles. TCRdb reprocessed the 5' RACE reads with MiXCR, giving one entry per CDR3 protein. The sample contains fewer than 1.5 million distinct CDR3 sequences, about 40% of which appear only once. The sequence came from a woman aged 18 to 35 in good health. V is TRBV20-1 and J is TRBJ1-2; D is possibly TRBD1 (6 bases). Sequences were obtained from blood. The CDR3 DNA reads as TGCAGTGCTAGAGGGGTGAGACAGGTCGATCGTGGCTACACCTTC. Translated: CSARGVRQVDRGYTF.